Shown below are 8 T cell receptor beta chains from a single sample sequenced in a study of PD-1 blockade in classical Hodgkin lymphoma. Time point here: cycle 4 day 1 (C4D1), after less than 7 weeks of nivolumab. Every patient relapsed after autologous stem cell transplantation, and brentuximab vedotin exposure varied. Out of thawed PBMCs, magnetic negative selection purified CD4+ T cells. Sequenced by immunoSEQ multiplex PCR; TCRdb stores in-frame clones only, minus some. The sample holds 10,000 or so clones, 80% to 85% seen once. The input for sequencing was CD4+ T cells from blood, taken before the fourth cycle of nivolumab. All receptors come from a human donor with classical Hodgkin lymphoma.

This clone appeared a few times. The chain has TRBV19 and TRBJ1-1, with no clear D. In germline, CDR1 is LNHDA, CDR2 SQIVND (reference sequence). Trimming stripped 4 bases from V and 9 bases from J, with 18 bases between. The CDR3 totals 14 residues. CDR3 nucleotide sequence: TGTGCCAGTAGTAATCAGGCTACGGGAGAAAAAGCTTTCTTT. Translating it yields CASSNQATGEKAFF.

The genes are TRBV19 and TRBJ2-6; D remains ambiguous. There are 19 residues in the CDR3. V shed 0 bases and J shed 0 bases, with 15 bases lying between them. Germline assignment: CDR1 LNHDA and CDR2 SQIVND (reference sequence). For the CDR3, the DNA is TGTGCCAGTAGTATAGATCCCGCAGGTGTTTCCTCTGGGGCCAACGTCCTGACTTTC. Its translation is CASSIDPAGVSSGANVLTF.

J is TRBJ2-7 and V is TRBV5-4; 7 bases fit TRBD2. CDR3 length equals 15 residues. Germline loops: CDR1 SGHNT, CDR2 YYREEE (reference sequence). J lost 7 bases, V lost 4 bases, and 14 bases had no gene match. The DNA of the CDR3 is TGTGCCAGCAGCCAGCGACTAGCCGCCGGAGGAGAGCAGTACTTC. Protein: CASSQRLAAGGEQYF.

The V call is TRBV5-4, the J call TRBJ2-3; 8 bases line up with TRBD2. Trimming took 1 base from V and 1 from J; bases not matched to a gene: 11. Germline V gives CDR1 SGHNT, CDR2 YYREEE (reference sequence). CDR3 size: 18 residues. CDR3: CASSLWTTGGPRTDTQYF. The DNA for the CDR3 is TGTGCCAGCAGCTTGTGGACAACGGGGGGGCCACGCACAGATACGCAGTATTTT. The variable domain in full, with the rest retrieved from reference TRBV5-4 and TRBJ2-3, is ETGVTQSPTHLIKTRGQQVTLRCSSQSGHNTVSWYQQALGQGPQFIFQYYREEENGRGNFPPRFSGLQFPNYSSELNVNALELDDSALYLCASSLWTTGGPRTDTQYFGPGTRLTVL.

The chain combines TRBV29-1 with TRBJ1-4; D remains ambiguous. The CDR3 runs 13 residues. V was shortened by 5 bases and J by 0 bases, with 7 bases between the two germline ends. Germline CDR1 and CDR2: SQVTM and ANQGSEA. The CDR3 nucleotides read TGCAGCGTTTCCCCTGCAACTAATGAAAAACTGTTTTTT. It specifies CSVSPATNEKLFF.

The rearrangement joins TRBV18 to TRBJ1-2; D might be TRBD1 (6 bases). V dropped 4 bases and J dropped 4 bases, with 22 bases sitting between them. CDR1 and CDR2 from the germline V gene are KGHSH and LQKENI. The CDR3 extends over 17 amino acids. The CDR3, as DNA: TGTGCCAGCTCACAACTGTCAGGGGTAGAGGAGGCCTATGGCTACACCTTC. Translated, it gives CASSQLSGVEEAYGYTF.

The CDR3 region has the DNA TGTGCCAGTGGACTAGCGCTCAGCACAGATACGCAGTATTTT. Amino acid sequence: CASGLALSTDTQYF. The chain has TRBV19 and TRBJ2-3, with 9 nucleotides matching TRBD2. V was clipped by 8 bases and J by 0 bases; unmatched bases: 3. The CDR3 sequence is 14 residues long. Germline V CDR1 and CDR2: LNHDA, SQIVND (reference sequence).

CDR3 amino acids: CASSLTFGNTIYF. The CDR3 DNA sequence: TGTGCCAGCAGCTTAACGTTCGGAAACACCATATATTTT. The chain links TRBV7-3 to TRBJ1-3, with D hard to call. Trimming cost V 0 bases and J 4 bases, with 4 bases left between them. The CDR3 consists of 13 residues. CDR1 is SGHTA and CDR2 is FQGTGA in the germline V gene.